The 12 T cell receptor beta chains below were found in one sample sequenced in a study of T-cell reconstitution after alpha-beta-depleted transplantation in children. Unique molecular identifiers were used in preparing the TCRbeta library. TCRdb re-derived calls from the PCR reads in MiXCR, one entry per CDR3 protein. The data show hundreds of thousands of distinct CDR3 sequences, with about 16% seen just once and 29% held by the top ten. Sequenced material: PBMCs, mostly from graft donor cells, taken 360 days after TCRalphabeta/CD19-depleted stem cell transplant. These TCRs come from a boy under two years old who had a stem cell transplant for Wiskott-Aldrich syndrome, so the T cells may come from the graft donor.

CDR3 region: CASGLVPTGTSGKNEQFF. DNA of the CDR3: TGTGCTAGTGGTTTGGTCCCTACCGGGACTAGCGGCAAAAATGAGCAGTTCTTC. The genes are TRBV12-5 and TRBJ2-1, with TRBD2 matching 11 bases. Germline CDR1 is LGHNT and CDR2 is FRNRAP. The CDR3 contains 18 residues. V lost 0 bases to trimming and J lost 7 bases; unmatched junction nucleotides: 11. The full variable domain, in which reference TRBV12-5 and TRBJ2-1 provide the parts outside the CDR3, is DARVTQTPRHKVTEMGQEVTMRCQPILGHNTVFWYRQTMMQGLELLAYFRNRAPLDDSGMPKDRFSAEMPDATLATLKIQPSEPRDSAVYFCASGLVPTGTSGKNEQFFGPGTRLTVL.

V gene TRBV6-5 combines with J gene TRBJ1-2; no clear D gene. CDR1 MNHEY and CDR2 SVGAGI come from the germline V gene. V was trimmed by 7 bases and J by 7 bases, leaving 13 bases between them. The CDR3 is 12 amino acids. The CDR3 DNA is TGTGCCAGCACCGACCGTGCGAGTGGCTACACCTTC. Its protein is CASTDRASGYTF.

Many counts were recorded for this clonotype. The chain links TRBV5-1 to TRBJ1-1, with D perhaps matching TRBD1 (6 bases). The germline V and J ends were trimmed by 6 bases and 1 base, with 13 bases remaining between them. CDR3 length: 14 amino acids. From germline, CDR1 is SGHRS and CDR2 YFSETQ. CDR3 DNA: TGCGCCAGCAAGATGACAGGCGCGAACACTGAAGCTTTCTTT. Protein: CASKMTGANTEAFF.

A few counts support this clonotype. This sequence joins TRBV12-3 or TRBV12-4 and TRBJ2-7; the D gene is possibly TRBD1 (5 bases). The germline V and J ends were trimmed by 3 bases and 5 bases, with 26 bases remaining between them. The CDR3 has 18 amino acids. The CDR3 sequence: CASSLGPHRSWVRDEQYF. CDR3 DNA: TGTGCCAGCAGTTTGGGCCCCCACAGGTCCTGGGTACGTGACGAGCAGTACTTC.

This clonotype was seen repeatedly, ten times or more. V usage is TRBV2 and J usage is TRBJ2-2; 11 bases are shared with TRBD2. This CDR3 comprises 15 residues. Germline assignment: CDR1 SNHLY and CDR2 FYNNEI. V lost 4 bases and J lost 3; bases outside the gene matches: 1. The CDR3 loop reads CASSVGLADTGELFF. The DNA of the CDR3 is TGTGCCAGCAGTGTGGGACTAGCGGACACCGGGGAGCTGTTTTTT.

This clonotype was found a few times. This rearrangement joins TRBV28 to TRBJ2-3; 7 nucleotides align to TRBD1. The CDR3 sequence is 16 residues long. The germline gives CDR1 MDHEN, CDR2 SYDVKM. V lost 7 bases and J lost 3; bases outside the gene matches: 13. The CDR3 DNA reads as TGTGCCAGCAACAAACGACAGGGAATAATTACAGATACGCAGTATTTT. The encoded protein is CASNKRQGIITDTQYF.

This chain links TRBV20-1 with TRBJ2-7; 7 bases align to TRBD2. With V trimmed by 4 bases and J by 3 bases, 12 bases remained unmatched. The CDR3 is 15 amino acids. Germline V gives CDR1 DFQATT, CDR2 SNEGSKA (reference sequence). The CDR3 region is CSATKRGEGNYEQYF. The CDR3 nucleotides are TGCAGTGCTACTAAACGGGGGGAGGGGAACTACGAGCAGTACTTC.

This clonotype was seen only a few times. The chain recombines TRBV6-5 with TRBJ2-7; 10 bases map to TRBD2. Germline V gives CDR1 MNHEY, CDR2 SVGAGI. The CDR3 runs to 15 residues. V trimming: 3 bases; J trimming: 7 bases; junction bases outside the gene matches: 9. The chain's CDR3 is CASSYGGSGRGEQYF. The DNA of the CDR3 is TGTGCCAGCAGTTATGGTGGCAGCGGGAGGGGGGAGCAGTACTTC.

CDR3 nucleotides: TGTGCCAGCAGCACCTGGCCGGAGACTAGCGGAGGATTAGATACGCAGTATTTT. It specifies CASSTWPETSGGLDTQYF. The rearrangement links TRBV11-2 to TRBJ2-3; 9 bases are a match to TRBD2. This CDR3 is built from 18 residues. The V gene end was trimmed by 5 bases and the J gene end by 5 bases; junction bases not matched to a gene: 17. The germline CDR1 and CDR2 sequences are SGHAT and FQNNGV. The full variable domain, its missing parts supplied by reference TRBV11-2 and TRBJ2-3, is EAGVAQSPRYKIIEKRQSVAFWCNPISGHATLYWYQQILGQGPKLLIQFQNNGVVDDSQLPKDRFSAERLKGVDSTLKIQPAKLEDSAVYLCASSTWPETSGGLDTQYFGPGTRLTVL.

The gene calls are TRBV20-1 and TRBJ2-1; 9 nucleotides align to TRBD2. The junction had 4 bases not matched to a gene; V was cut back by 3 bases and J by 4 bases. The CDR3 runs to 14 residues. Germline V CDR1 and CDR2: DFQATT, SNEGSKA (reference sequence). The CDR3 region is CSARAGGPYNEQFF. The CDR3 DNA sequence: TGCAGTGCTAGGGCGGGAGGGCCATACAATGAGCAGTTCTTC.

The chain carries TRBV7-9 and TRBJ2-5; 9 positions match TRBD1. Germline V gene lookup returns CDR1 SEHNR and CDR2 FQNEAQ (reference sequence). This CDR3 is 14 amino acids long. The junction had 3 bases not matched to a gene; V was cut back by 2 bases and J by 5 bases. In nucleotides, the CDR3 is TGTGCCAGCAGCTTACTGACAGGGGGTGAGACCCAGTACTTC. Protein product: CASSLLTGGETQYF.

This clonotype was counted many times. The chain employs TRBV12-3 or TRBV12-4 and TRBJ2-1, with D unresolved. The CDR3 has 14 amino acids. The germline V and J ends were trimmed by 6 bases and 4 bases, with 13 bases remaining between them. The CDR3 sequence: CASSFRSSYNEQFF. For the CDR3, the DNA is TGTGCCAGCAGCTTCAGGAGTTCGTACAATGAGCAGTTCTTC.